These 14 T cell receptor beta chains were all obtained from the same sample, sequenced in a study of T cells in Graves' hyperthyroidism and ophthalmopathy. Researchers took RNA transcripts and amplified the TCR beta CDR3 regions from them. TCR CDR3 underwent first-round RT-PCR with the HTBI primer set. In TCRdb, the multiplex PCR reads were re-called with MiXCR into one record per CDR3 protein. The repertoire holds fewer than 900,000 distinct CDR3 sequences, with 18% as singletons. Sample: blood. The origin of the receptors is a woman in her 50s with Graves' hyperthyroidism that later progressed to Graves' ophthalmopathy.

This clonotype was found many times. V and J are TRBV11-3 and TRBJ2-2, with 8 bases matching TRBD2. This CDR3 has 16 amino acids. With V trimmed by 1 base and J by 4 bases, 5 bases remained unmatched. Germline CDR1 is SGHNT and CDR2 is YENEEA. The CDR3 nucleotides are TGTGCCAGCAGCTTAGTCCGCGGGGGGACCACCGGGGAGCTGTTTTTT. Translating it yields CASSLVRGGTTGELFF.

This clonotype turned up a few times. The chain is built from TRBV5-6 and TRBJ2-2; 8 bases fit TRBD1. The ends lost 0 bases at V and 4 bases at J; junction bases unmatched: 14. This CDR3 has 19 residues. Germline assignment: CDR1 SGHDT and CDR2 YYEEEE. The CDR3 reads CASSLALTADRAATGELFF. The DNA for the CDR3 is TGTGCCAGCAGCTTGGCCTTAACCGCGGACAGGGCAGCCACCGGGGAGCTGTTTTTT. The variable domain in full, completed from reference TRBV5-6 and TRBJ2-2, reads DAGVTQSPTHLIKTRGQQVTLRCSPKSGHDTVSWYQQALGQGPQFIFQYYEEEERQRGNFPDRFSGHQFPNYSSELNVNALLLGDSALYLCASSLALTADRAATGELFFGEGSRLTVL.

This clonotype was counted between two and nine times. J is TRBJ2-5 and V is TRBV15; D tentatively reads TRBD1 or TRBD2 (5 bases each). Germline loops: CDR1 LNHNV, CDR2 YYDKDF (reference sequence). Deletions cut 0 bases from V and 3 bases from J, with 8 bases between. This CDR3 has 14 amino acids. CDR3 protein: CATSRDLGEETQYF. Written as DNA, the CDR3 is TGTGCCACCAGCAGAGATCTGGGGGAAGAGACCCAGTACTTC.

This rearrangement joins TRBV19 to TRBJ2-3; 9 bases are shared with TRBD2. The V segment lost 5 bases and the J segment 4 bases; nucleotides outside the gene matches: 10. The CDR3 is 16 amino acids. In germline, CDR1 is LNHDA, CDR2 SQIVND (reference sequence). Here the CDR3 reads CASSLVAGGGPDTQYF. CDR3 coding DNA: TGTGCCAGTAGTCTGGTCGCGGGGGGGGGGCCAGATACGCAGTATTTT. Supplemented by reference TRBV19 and TRBJ2-3, the full variable domain reads DGGITQSPKYLFRKEGQNVTLSCEQNLNHDAMYWYRQDPGQGLRLIYYSQIVNDFQKGDIAEGYSVSREKKESFPLTVTSAQKNPTAFYLCASSLVAGGGPDTQYFGPGTRLTVL.

The V gene is TRBV19, the J gene TRBJ1-2, with TRBD1 as a possible D gene (5 bases). The CDR3 sequence is 15 residues long. The germline V gene has CDR1 LNHDA and CDR2 SQIVND (reference sequence). Trimming stripped 4 bases from V and 3 bases from J, with 15 bases between. The CDR3 sequence is CASSRTLYLDYGYTF. The CDR3 DNA reads as TGTGCCAGTAGTAGGACACTTTATTTGGACTATGGCTACACCTTC.

This clonotype was detected many times. This sequence joins TRBV6-1 and TRBJ1-1, with D perhaps matching TRBD1 (5 bases). The V gene lost 2 bases and the J gene lost 2 bases, with 15 bases spanning the gap. CDR1 MNHNS and CDR2 SASEGT come from the germline V gene. The CDR3 loop spans 16 amino acids. Written as DNA, the CDR3 is TGTGCCAGCAGTGAACCCGGGACTCGAGAAAACACTGAAGCTTTCTTT. Encoded protein: CASSEPGTRENTEAFF.

V gene TRBV10-3 combines with J gene TRBJ2-7, with D unresolved. The germline V and J ends were trimmed by 4 bases and 2 bases, with 6 bases remaining between them. The CDR3 extends over 12 amino acids. The germline V gene has CDR1 ENHRY and CDR2 SYGVKD. This chain's CDR3 is CAISAFPYEQYF. CDR3 sequence (DNA): TGTGCCATCAGTGCGTTTCCCTACGAGCAGTACTTC.

In nucleotides, the CDR3 is TGTGCCAGCAGTTTCTATTATTGGGGGGGGAGCTCTGGAAACACCATATATTTT. Encoded protein: CASSFYYWGGSSGNTIYF. The chain carries TRBV27 and TRBJ1-3; D may be TRBD1 (5 bases). The CDR3 spans 18 residues. Per germline, CDR1 MNHEY and CDR2 SMNVEV (reference sequence). V lost 3 bases to trimming and J lost 0 bases, with 18 bases between them.

This clonotype was observed at least ten times. V and J are TRBV11-2 and TRBJ2-1; TRBD1 aligns across 7 bases. Germline CDR1 is SGHAT and CDR2 is FQNNGV. The V gene end was trimmed by 2 bases and the J gene end by 7 bases; junction bases not matched to a gene: 5. The CDR3 totals 14 residues. The CDR3 DNA is TGTGCCAGCAGCTTACCTATCAGGGGGAATGAGCAGTTCTTC. Its protein product is CASSLPIRGNEQFF.

The V call is TRBV3-1, the J call TRBJ1-5, with D unclear. The CDR3 totals 17 residues. Trimming left V 0 bases short and J 3 bases short, with 15 bases between. Germline CDR1 and CDR2: LGHDT and YNNKEL (reference sequence). The CDR3 bases are TGTGCCAGCAGCCAAGATGTGGGCGGCAGATTCAATCAGCCCCAGCATTTT. Encoded protein: CASSQDVGGRFNQPQHF.

This clonotype was recorded at least ten times. The chain joins TRBV3-1 to TRBJ1-1; TRBD1 is a possible D gene (5 bases). V gave up 1 base and J gave up 1 base, with 16 bases separating them. Germline V gene sequence: CDR1 LGHDT, CDR2 YNNKEL (reference sequence). CDR3 size: 17 residues. CDR3 region: CASSQGGTGTKNTEAFF. The CDR3 bases are TGTGCCAGCAGCCAAGGGGGGACCGGGACGAAGAACACTGAAGCTTTCTTT.

The chain combines TRBV12-3 or TRBV12-4 with TRBJ2-7; 7 bases are shared with TRBD1. J lost 4 bases, V lost 4 bases, and 10 bases had no gene match. There are 15 residues in the CDR3. CDR3 loop: CASSWGTAVLYEQYF. CDR3 coding DNA: TGTGCCAGCAGTTGGGGGACAGCCGTACTTTACGAGCAGTACTTC.

This clonotype was picked up a small number of times. This sequence may be a read error, since a much larger clone differs from it by one base. The chain employs TRBV2 and TRBJ2-5; 11 positions agree with TRBD2. The germline V gene has CDR1 SNHLY and CDR2 FYNNEI. The CDR3 is 17 residues long. The CDR3 region is CASSPIGGTSGQETQCF. DNA for the CDR3: TGTGCCAGCAGTCCCATCGGCGGGACTAGCGGCCAAGAGACCCAGTGCTTC.

This clonotype appeared many times. This chain joins TRBV7-3 and TRBJ2-7, with TRBD2 matching over 9 bases. V shed 5 bases and J 4 bases; nucleotides not matched to a gene: 9. The CDR3 is 15 residues long. Germline values: CDR1 SGHTA, CDR2 FQGTGA. The CDR3 sequence is CASSRAGGGMYEQYF. CDR3 coding DNA: TGTGCCAGCAGCCGCGCGGGGGGGGGCATGTACGAGCAGTACTTC.